These 9 T cell receptor beta chains originate from one sample sequenced in a study of shared clonotypes between healthy human individuals. The repertoire was sequenced with immunoSEQ multiplex PCR; TCRdb's copy has only in-frame clones and lacks some. The repertoire has roughly 500,000 clones, 81% of them found once; the top ten carry roughly 13%. The sequencing input was PBMCs. These receptors all stem from a woman in her forties in good health. Some clones in this sample may be carry-over from other donors' samples.

This chain connects TRBV6-4 to TRBJ2-2; D might be TRBD1 (5 bases). Trimming took 2 bases from V and 6 from J, leaving 13 bases between them. Germline CDR1 MRHNA, CDR2 SNTAGT. There are 15 residues in the CDR3. The CDR3 is CASSDRRQKPGELFF. CDR3 nucleotide sequence: TGTGCCAGCAGTGACCGGCGACAGAAGCCCGGGGAGCTGTTTTTT.

Here the CDR3 DNA reads TGTGCCATCAGTGAGGGGGGAGGGGGAAGTTACGAGCAGTACTTC. Amino acid sequence: CAISEGGGGSYEQYF. The chain combines TRBV10-3 with TRBJ2-7; D may be TRBD2 (7 bases). Trimming cost V 2 bases and J 4 bases, with 15 bases left between them. The germline V gene has CDR1 ENHRY and CDR2 SYGVKD. This CDR3 has 15 amino acids.

The chain uses TRBV6-1 and TRBJ1-2; 9 nucleotides agree with TRBD1. The germline V gene encodes CDR1 MNHNS and CDR2 SASEGT. J was trimmed by 6 bases and V by 3 bases; bases with no gene match: 5. The CDR3 has 14 residues. The CDR3 coding sequence is TGTGCCAGCAGTGACCGTGGGGACAGGGATGGCTACACCTTC. Its protein product is CASSDRGDRDGYTF.

With respect to this clone: Only one base separates this from a far larger clonotype, so it likely reflects a read error. The gene calls are TRBV30 and TRBJ1-5; D call uncertain. This CDR3 comprises 13 residues. CDR1 is GTSNPN and CDR2 is SVGIG in the germline V gene (reference sequence). V lost 3 bases, J lost 2 bases, and 8 bases lay in between. The CDR3 loop reads CAWSNWGNQPQHF. As DNA, the CDR3 is TGTGCCTGGAGCAACTGGGGCAATCAGCCCCAGCATTTT.

In the case of this clone: A far larger clone lies a single base away; this is likely a read error. The V gene is TRBV2, the J gene TRBJ2-2; no firm D call. V shed 6 bases and J shed 9 bases, with 11 bases lying between them. Germline V CDR1 and CDR2: SNHLY, FYNNEI. The CDR3 consists of 12 residues. The CDR3 sequence is CASRAVTRELFF. The CDR3 DNA sequence: TGTGCCAGCAGAGCCGTTACCAGGGAGCTGTTTTTT.

This sequence joins TRBV5-1 and TRBJ2-6; 9 nucleotides agree with TRBD1. CDR3 length: 19 residues. V dropped 4 bases and J dropped 0; count of bases not matched to a gene: 11. CDR1 is SGHRS, CDR2 YFSETQ, per germline. The CDR3 sequence is CASSPGRDRDPSGANVLTF. The CDR3 nucleotides read TGCGCCAGCAGCCCGGGTCGGGACAGGGACCCCTCTGGGGCCAACGTCCTGACTTTC.

V is TRBV2 and J is TRBJ1-1, with D unresolved. The CDR3 totals 14 residues. The V gene's germline CDR1 is SNHLY and CDR2 FYNNEI. Trimming shortened V by 0 bases and J by 4 bases, and 9 bases separated the two germline ends. The CDR3 nucleotides are TGTGCCAGCAGTGAAGCGCTCCGCTCCACTGAAGCTTTCTTT. This translates into CASSEALRSTEAFF.

This chain joins TRBV7-9 and TRBJ2-5; TRBD2 might be the D (6 bases). V lost 5 bases, J lost 5 bases, and 24 bases lay in between. In germline, CDR1 is SEHNR, CDR2 FQNEAQ (reference sequence). The CDR3 has 17 residues. Here the CDR3 reads CASSPRGSGLPTETQYF. The CDR3 DNA reads as TGTGCCAGCAGCCCAAGGGGAAGTGGACTACCTACTGAGACCCAGTACTTC.

This clone was seen once. CDR3 in DNA: TGTGCCAGCAGCACGACAGGGAATGAAGCTTTCTTT. Amino acid sequence: CASSTTGNEAFF. The V gene is TRBV11-2, the J gene TRBJ1-1, with 7 positions matching TRBD1. The CDR3 runs to 12 residues. V was pared by 5 bases and J by 7 bases, with 4 bases of the junction left unmatched. CDR1 and CDR2 (germline): SGHAT, FQNNGV.